Below are 2 T cell receptor beta chains sequenced from a single sample in a study of OX40 agonist ivuxolimab in advanced cancers. Sequenced by immunoSEQ multiplex PCR; TCRdb stores in-frame clones only, minus some. This table holds around 94,000 clones, around nine tenths found once. Sequences were derived from CD4+ or CD8+ T cells sorted from blood, sampled in a trial of the OX40 agonist ivuxolimab. These receptor sequences come from an adult with an advanced solid tumor such as melanoma, head and neck, liver or kidney cancer.

The chain uses TRBV6-5 and TRBJ1-2; D remains unclear. The CDR3 contains 14 residues. The V and J ends lost 4 bases and 4 bases respectively, with 13 bases between them. Germline CDR1 MNHEY, CDR2 SVGAGI. The CDR3: CASSSGRSFYGYTF. In DNA, the CDR3 is TGTGCCAGCAGTTCGGGCAGATCATTCTATGGCTACACCTTC.

V and J are TRBV6-5 and TRBJ2-3; D not certain. Germline V lookup: CDR1 MNHEY, CDR2 SVGAGI. Trimming shortened V by 3 bases and J by 0 bases, and 7 bases separated the two germline ends. The CDR3 runs 14 residues. CDR3 region: CASSYGISTDTQYF. In nucleotides, the CDR3 is TGTGCCAGCAGTTATGGGATCAGCACAGATACGCAGTATTTT.